This TCR beta chain was recorded in a study of vaccination effects on CD4 cells after COVID-19. An approximately 10-day culture period preceded the isolation of CD4+ T cells. It was two doses of either the BNT162b2 or mRNA-1273 vaccine that participants received. The CDR3 runs to 15 residues. V was cut by 7 bases and J by 5 bases, with 20 bases left in between. CDR1 GTSNPN and CDR2 SVGIG come from the germline V gene (reference sequence). Study results and caveats: Within healthy vaccinees, only 1 of 255 vaccine-induced clones displayed cross-reactivity with common cold coronaviruses.

Remarks on this clone: The antigen is not known.

Libraries were prepared by immunoSEQ multiplex PCR; TCRdb keeps only in-frame clonotypes and omits some of them. The sample carries about 73,000 clones, around 69% recorded once. Sequencing used CD4+ T cells from PBMCs cultured without peptide, obtained after COVID-19 vaccination. The TCR comes from a human donor who received a COVID-19 vaccine. V and J are TRBV30 and TRBJ2-2; D is possibly TRBD2 (5 bases). This chain's CDR3 is CASEPQGLLTGELFF. The CDR3 DNA sequence: TGTGCCTCTGAGCCCCAAGGACTTTTGACCGGGGAGCTGTTTTTT.